A single TCR beta chain is shown here with its context. Its antigen is still unknown. The sample holds no much larger clone one base away, and base qualities are not on file. TRB repertoires were amplified using roughly 240-550 ng of genomic DNA isolated from blood. This entry comes from a study of T and B cells in COVID-19 patients (dated by TCRdb to 2018 to 2021). Study-wide context: In this study, adaptive immunity was profiled in COVID-19 patients who either had active infection or had recovered, using TRB and IGH repertoire sequencing of peripheral blood. The recovered cohort had a median age of about 30 years, compared with around 67 years in the active-infection cohort. A couple of patients were in both the active and recovered cohorts because samples existed from active disease and from after recovery. The repository of TCR and BCR sequences included roughly 70 time points from about 35 patients, and more than 8 million TCR sequences were analysed. A recovered cohort was made up of 19 patients contributing roughly 20 samples, mostly after mild to moderate COVID-19 managed as outpatients. Comorbidities linked to unfavorable COVID-19 outcome were present in about 90% of the roughly 20 patients in the active-infection cohort. As many as 9 follow-up blood samples were taken per patient, and some of the samples covered different disease stages within the same individual. In the active-infection cohort, most of the roughly 20 patients were critically ill and required mechanical ventilation or ECMO. An age-matched reference group of over 35 healthy donors negative for COVID-19 antibodies served as the comparison for repertoire analyses.

Paper-wide results and their limitations: Strongly skewed TRBV/TRBJ gene usage was reported in patients with COVID-19. The size of the cohort was considered insufficient for assessing HLA contributions to COVID-19 susceptibility or severity. Few blood samples were available from mildly ill patients while symptoms were present or from severe cases at early time points. A total of 2,331 exclusive TCR clusters, including approximately 33 low-pGen clusters, were found in the recovered cohort. TRB repertoires were highly clonal in active COVID-19, whereas diversity and richness at recovery rose above healthy donor levels. Specific T cell subsets (CD4+/Treg/CD8+) and sorted SARS-CoV-2-responsive or tetramer+ T cells had not yet been sequenced, and these experiments were ongoing. Prospective validation of the reported TCR clusters was stated to be required before clinical use.

The V and J ends are trimmed by 9 bases and 7 bases, leaving 21 bases between them. For CDR1 and CDR2, the germline V gene lists MDHEN and SYDVKM. The CDR3 holds 15 amino acids from the cysteine to the phenylalanine. The retained sequence is limited to the CDR3, 45 bases, with the frame set at the first base. Sequenced using an Illumina MiSeq. Multiplex PCR with BIOMED2 TRB-A/B primer pools was used to amplify the TRB rearrangements. Illumina-compatible adapters and 7-nucleotide sample barcodes were attached to the amplicons in two consecutive PCRs. Phusion HS II polymerase was used for all library PCRs. Amplicons were gel-purified with the NucleoSpin Gel and PCR Clean-up kit, quantified on Qubit, and pooled at approximately 3.7 nM. The quality of the amplicon pool was checked on an Agilent 2100 Bioanalyzer prior to Illumina next-generation sequencing. The original methods were these. Annotation of TRB rearrangements was done in MiXCR 3.0.8 with the default MiXCR reference library. Non-productive reads and sequences with fewer than 2 reads were removed, and every unique CDR3 nucleotide sequence was treated as one clone. Clonality, diversity, richness and V-J gene usage were calculated in R 3.5.1. GLIPH2 was used for TCR clustering by CDR3 similarity, and generation probabilities were calculated by OLGA. GLIPH2 clusters were kept only when the clusters contained at least four unique TCR clonotypes present in at least three individuals. The raw public reads went through TCRdb reprocessing: fastp at Q25, MiXCR clone calling, in-frame beta chains kept. Entries that share a CDR3 protein sequence are merged under the most common genes and DNA. These V and J calls derive from TCRdb rather than the authors' analysis. The sample contains 5,000 or so distinct CDR3 sequences, 15% to 20% of them found a single time. The leading ten clones occupy roughly 6.5% of the sample.

Material for sequencing was blood. The sequence was collected from a human donor who had recovered from COVID-19. The chain was built from TRBV28 and TRBJ1-4; the D gene is unclear. The CDR3 is CASGIGAKWGEKLFF. The nucleotide sequence reads as follows: TGTGCCAGTGGGATAGGAGCGAAGTGGGGTGAAAAACTGTTTTTT.